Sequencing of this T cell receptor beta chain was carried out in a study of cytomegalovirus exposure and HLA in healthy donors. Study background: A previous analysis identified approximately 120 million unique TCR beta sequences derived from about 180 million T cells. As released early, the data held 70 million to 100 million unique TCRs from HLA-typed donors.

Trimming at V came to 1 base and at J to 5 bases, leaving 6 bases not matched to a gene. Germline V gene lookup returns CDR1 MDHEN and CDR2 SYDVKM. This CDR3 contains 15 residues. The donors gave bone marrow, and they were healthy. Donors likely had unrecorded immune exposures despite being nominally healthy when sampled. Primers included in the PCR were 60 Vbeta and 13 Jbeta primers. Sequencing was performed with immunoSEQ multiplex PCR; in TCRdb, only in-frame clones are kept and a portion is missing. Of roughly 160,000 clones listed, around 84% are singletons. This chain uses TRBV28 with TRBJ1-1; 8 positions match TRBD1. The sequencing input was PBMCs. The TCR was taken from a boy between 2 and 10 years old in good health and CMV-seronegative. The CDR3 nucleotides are TGTGCCAGCAGTTTATTGGACAGGGAGAGAACTGAAGCTTTCTTT. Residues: CASSLLDRERTEAFF.